This T cell receptor (beta chain) was identified in a study of T cell responses to AZD1222 COVID-19 vaccine. Study background: Second doses were pooled across both intervals (about 4 or about 12 weeks).

V was shortened by 6 bases and J by 0 bases, with 6 bases between the two germline ends. Germline V CDR1 and CDR2: MDHEN, SYDVKM. The CDR3 is made up of 14 amino acids. Clones were sequenced by immunoSEQ multiplex PCR, and TCRdb holds only the in-frame ones, with some missing. Altogether approximately 130,000 clones are present, more than 85% being singletons, with the ten largest covering 2.5% to 4%. This clone was observed a single time. The V gene is TRBV28, the J gene TRBJ2-6; D ambiguous. The sequence came from an adult in good health. The sequences come from peripheral blood, collected on day 0 of AZD1222 vaccination. CDR3 amino acids: CASRFPSGANVLTF. DNA of the CDR3: TGTGCCAGCAGGTTCCCCTCTGGGGCCAACGTCCTGACTTTC.